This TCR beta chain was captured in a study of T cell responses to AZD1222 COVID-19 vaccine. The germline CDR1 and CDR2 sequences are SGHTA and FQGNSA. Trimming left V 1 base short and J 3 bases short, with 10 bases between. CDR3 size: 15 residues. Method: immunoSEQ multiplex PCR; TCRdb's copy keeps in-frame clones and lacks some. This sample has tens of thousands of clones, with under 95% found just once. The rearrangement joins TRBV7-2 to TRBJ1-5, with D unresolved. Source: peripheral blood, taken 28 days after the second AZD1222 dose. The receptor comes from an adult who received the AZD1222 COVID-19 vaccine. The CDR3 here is CASSLDGAPNQPQHF. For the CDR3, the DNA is TGTGCCAGCAGCTTAGACGGCGCCCCCAATCAGCCCCAGCATTTT.